This TCR beta chain was obtained from a study of T cell repertoires in cytomegalovirus infection. TCRdb ran MiXCR on the reads and lists one entry per CDR3 protein. The data contain 84,000 or so distinct CDR3 sequences, approximately 45% of them singletons. To note about this clonotype: The antigen remains undetermined.

Trimming stripped 10 bases from V and 4 bases from J, with 17 bases between. Germline V lookup: CDR1 MNHEY, CDR2 SMNVEV (reference sequence). The CDR3 contains 13 residues. The receptor was isolated from a human donor in good health (CMV status not recorded). Some clones in this sample may be carry-over from other donors' samples. This sample comprised CD8+ T cells from cultured PBMCs, obtained from culture after CMV antigen stimulation. The V gene is TRBV27, the J gene TRBJ2-7; TRBD2 might be the D (5 bases). The CDR3 spells CATTGGLRYEQYF. CDR3 coding DNA: TGTGCCACCACTGGAGGTCTTAGGTACGAGCAGTACTTC.